The 8 T cell receptor beta chains presented below share a single source sample, sequenced in a study of blood T cell repertoires in COVID-19. Libraries were prepared by immunoSEQ multiplex PCR; TCRdb keeps only in-frame clonotypes and omits some of them. In the table there are around 150,000 clones, over 75% of which are singletons. Sequencing used peripheral blood. These receptors came from a man between 65 and 85 years old with acute or convalescent COVID-19.

This clone was recorded many times. This chain links TRBV30 with TRBJ2-2, with D possibly being TRBD2 (6 bases). Germline V gene data show CDR1 as GTSNPN and CDR2 as SVGIG (reference sequence). Trimming pared 2 bases from V and 4 bases from J, leaving 20 bases between. This CDR3 is built from 17 residues. DNA of the CDR3: TGTGCCTGGAGTTTCACTACCTCGGGAGAGGTCACCGGGGAGCTGTTTTTT. It encodes CAWSFTTSGEVTGELFF.

This chain connects TRBV18 to TRBJ1-1; D unresolved. The V and J ends lost 5 bases and 0 bases respectively, with 16 bases between them. The CDR3 covers 16 residues. Per germline, CDR1 KGHSH and CDR2 LQKENI. The CDR3 sequence: CASSSRQADLNTEAFF. CDR3 DNA: TGTGCCAGCTCATCACGACAAGCAGATTTGAACACTGAAGCTTTCTTT.

This clone was seen a few times. The V and J genes are TRBV11-1 and TRBJ1-2; TRBD1 matches at 10 bases. The V gene end was trimmed by 5 bases and the J gene end by 1 base; junction bases not matched to a gene: 4. Germline CDR1 SGHAT, CDR2 FQDESV (reference sequence). CDR3 length: 15 amino acids. The CDR3 sequence is CASSPWDRGNYGYTF. CDR3 in DNA: TGTGCCAGCAGCCCCTGGGACAGGGGTAACTATGGCTACACCTTC.

The chain carries TRBV6-5 and TRBJ1-1, with 7 bases matching TRBD1. V gave up 6 bases and J gave up 3 bases; unmatched junction bases: 7. CDR1 is MNHEY, CDR2 SVGAGI, per germline. This CDR3 comprises 14 residues. The CDR3 loop is CASREGAPDTEAFF. Written as DNA, the CDR3 is TGTGCCAGCAGGGAGGGGGCGCCGGACACTGAAGCTTTCTTT.

The rearrangement uses TRBV6-2 or TRBV6-3 and TRBJ1-1, with D maybe TRBD1 (6 bases). CDR3 length equals 15 residues. Germline V gives CDR1 MNHEY, CDR2 SVGEGT. The V and J ends lost 2 bases and 2 bases respectively, with 12 bases between them. As DNA, the CDR3 is TGTGCCAGCAGTTACGCTCACAGGGCAAACACTGAAGCTTTCTTT. This codes for CASSYAHRANTEAFF.

The gene calls are TRBV15 and TRBJ2-2, with 8 positions matching TRBD2. The CDR3 sequence is 15 residues long. J was trimmed by 6 bases and V by 1 base; bases with no gene match: 4. Germline lookup yields CDR1 LNHNV and CDR2 YYDKDF (reference sequence). The chain's CDR3 is CATSRAGGPAGELFF. The DNA of the CDR3 is TGTGCCACCAGCAGAGCGGGAGGGCCGGCCGGGGAGCTGTTTTTT.

The chain couples TRBV3-1 (or the pseudogene TRBV3-2) to TRBJ2-5; 8 bases match TRBD2. Germline V gene sequence: CDR1 LGHDT, CDR2 YNNKEL (reference sequence). Trimming at V came to 3 bases and at J to 6 bases, leaving 15 bases not matched to a gene. The CDR3 spans 17 residues. The CDR3 sequence is CASSQPPSQRENQTQYF. CDR3 nucleotides: TGTGCCAGCAGCCAGCCCCCCAGCCAGCGGGAGAACCAGACCCAGTACTTC.

The CDR3 region has the DNA TGTGCCAGCAGCTTGACCCGATCGACTACCAGAAAGACCCAGTACTTC. Translated, it gives CASSLTRSTTRKTQYF. V usage is TRBV5-6 and J usage is TRBJ2-5, with D maybe TRBD2 (5 bases). This CDR3 contains 16 residues. Germline CDR1 and CDR2: SGHDT and YYEEEE. With 1 base removed from V and 6 bases from J, the gap between germline ends came to 19 bases.